What follows are 13 T cell receptor beta chains derived from one specimen sequenced in a study of cytomegalovirus exposure and HLA in healthy donors. The PCR had 60 Vbeta and 13 Jbeta primers. Data came from immunoSEQ multiplex PCR; TCRdb stores just in-frame clones and leaves some out. The sample lists about 160,000 clones, roughly 73% occurring once. Sequenced material: PBMCs. Source of these receptors: a male donor in good health and CMV-seronegative.

This clone was seen only once. This chain uses TRBV12-5 with TRBJ2-3; tentatively, D is TRBD2 (6 bases). Germline V CDR1 and CDR2: LGHNT, FRNRAP. CDR3 length equals 16 residues. The V gene lost 1 base and the J gene lost 4 bases, with 15 bases spanning the gap. This CDR3 is CASGLGAGTYPDTQYF. The CDR3 nucleotides are TGTGCTAGTGGTTTGGGGGCGGGAACTTACCCAGATACGCAGTATTTT.

Remarks on this clone: One end of the junction does not line up with germline, which may come from a read error. V is TRBV11-2 and J is TRBJ2-7; D possibly corresponds to TRBD1 (6 bases). The CDR3 loop spans 14 amino acids. Looked up from germline, CDR1 is SGHAT and CDR2 is FQNNGV. CDR3 DNA: TGTGCCAGCAGCTGGGACATCCTCTCCTACGAACAGTACTTC. Translated: CASSWDILSYEQYF.

The V and J genes are TRBV19 and TRBJ1-4; D unresolved. This CDR3 spans 13 amino acids. V was shortened by 4 bases and J by 8 bases, with 11 bases between the two germline ends. Germline V gives CDR1 LNHDA, CDR2 SQIVND (reference sequence). In nucleotides, the CDR3 is TGTGCCAGTAGTAGGAGCAGTACGGAAAAACTGTTTTTT. The encoded protein is CASSRSSTEKLFF.

This clone was counted only a few times. The rearrangement uses TRBV7-8 and TRBJ2-7; 9 bases map to TRBD2. Germline CDR1 and CDR2: SGHVS and FQNEAQ. CDR3 length: 15 amino acids. V shed 4 bases, J shed 3 bases, and the junction held 7 bases outside the gene matches. CDR3 DNA: TGTGCCAGCAGCTCCGCGGGGACTAGCCTCTACGAGCAGTACTTC. Encoded protein: CASSSAGTSLYEQYF.

This chain links TRBV21-1 with TRBJ1-3. TRBV21-1 constitutes a pseudogene. The CDR3 is 15 amino acids. The CDR3 sequence: CASMVQGGSGNTIYF. For the CDR3, the DNA is TGTGCCAGCATGGTGCAGGGAGGAAGTGGAAACACCATATATTTT.

V usage is TRBV6-5 and J usage is TRBJ2-7, with D hard to call. The CDR3 has 14 residues. Trimming left V 3 bases short and J 6 bases short, with 15 bases between. The germline V gene encodes CDR1 MNHEY and CDR2 SVGAGI. The CDR3: CASSYFEKSGEQYF. The DNA for the CDR3 is TGTGCCAGCAGTTATTTTGAGAAGTCGGGCGAGCAGTACTTC.

The chain uses TRBV5-6 and TRBJ1-5, with TRBD1 identical over 10 bases. In germline, CDR1 is SGHDT, CDR2 YYEEEE. This CDR3 is built from 15 residues. With V trimmed by 1 base and J by 7 bases, 5 bases remained unmatched. The DNA of the CDR3 is TGTGCCAGCAGCTTGTGGGACAGGGGTCGCCAGCCCCAGCATTTT. It encodes CASSLWDRGRQPQHF.

This rearrangement joins TRBV6-1 to TRBJ1-1; a weak D match, TRBD1 (6 bases). CDR1 and CDR2 (germline): MNHNS, SASEGT. The CDR3 sequence is 12 residues long. Trimming stripped 7 bases from V and 4 bases from J, with 10 bases between. The CDR3: CASNRVATEAFF. CDR3 in DNA: TGTGCCAGCAACAGGGTGGCCACTGAAGCTTTCTTT.

This clone was observed at least ten times. This sequence joins TRBV11-2 and TRBJ2-7; the match to TRBD2 covers 7 bases. V shed 8 bases, J shed 4 bases, and the junction held 8 bases outside the gene matches. This CDR3 is 13 amino acids long. Looked up from germline, CDR1 is SGHAT and CDR2 is FQNNGV. CDR3 residues: CASGREPQYEQYF. The CDR3 DNA reads TGTGCCAGCGGGCGGGAGCCTCAGTACGAGCAGTACTTC.

This chain uses TRBV27 with TRBJ2-7, with 7 bases identical to TRBD2. The junction had 3 bases not matched to a gene; V was cut back by 3 bases and J by 4 bases. The germline V gene has CDR1 MNHEY and CDR2 SMNVEV (reference sequence). The CDR3 length is 13 residues. The CDR3 region is CASSFGRGYEQYF. CDR3 sequence (DNA): TGTGCCAGCAGTTTTGGGAGGGGTTACGAGCAGTACTTC.

The chain has TRBV5-1 and TRBJ2-5; the match to TRBD1 covers 7 bases. The ends lost 4 bases at V and 3 bases at J; junction bases unmatched: 6. In germline, CDR1 is SGHRS, CDR2 YFSETQ. This CDR3 has 14 residues. CDR3 region: CASSPGQTEETQYF. CDR3 DNA: TGCGCCAGCAGCCCGGGACAGACAGAAGAGACCCAGTACTTC.

V gene TRBV5-5 combines with J gene TRBJ2-4, with 7 bases aligning to TRBD1. The germline V gene has CDR1 SGHKS and CDR2 YYEKEE (reference sequence). The CDR3 totals 16 residues. The ends lost 2 bases at V and 7 bases at J; junction bases unmatched: 12. The CDR3 protein is CASSLKVVKGANIQYF. The CDR3, as DNA: TGTGCCAGCAGCTTAAAGGTCGTGAAGGGGGCCAACATTCAGTACTTC.

The V gene is TRBV11-2, the J gene TRBJ2-3; TRBD2 is a possible D gene (7 bases). This CDR3 spans 14 amino acids. CDR1 and CDR2 from the germline V gene are SGHAT and FQNNGV. V lost 4 bases and J 4 bases, leaving 12 bases between the germline ends. This CDR3 reads CASSSPGGPDTQYF. CDR3 nucleotides: TGTGCCAGCAGCTCCCCCGGGGGGCCAGATACGCAGTATTTT.